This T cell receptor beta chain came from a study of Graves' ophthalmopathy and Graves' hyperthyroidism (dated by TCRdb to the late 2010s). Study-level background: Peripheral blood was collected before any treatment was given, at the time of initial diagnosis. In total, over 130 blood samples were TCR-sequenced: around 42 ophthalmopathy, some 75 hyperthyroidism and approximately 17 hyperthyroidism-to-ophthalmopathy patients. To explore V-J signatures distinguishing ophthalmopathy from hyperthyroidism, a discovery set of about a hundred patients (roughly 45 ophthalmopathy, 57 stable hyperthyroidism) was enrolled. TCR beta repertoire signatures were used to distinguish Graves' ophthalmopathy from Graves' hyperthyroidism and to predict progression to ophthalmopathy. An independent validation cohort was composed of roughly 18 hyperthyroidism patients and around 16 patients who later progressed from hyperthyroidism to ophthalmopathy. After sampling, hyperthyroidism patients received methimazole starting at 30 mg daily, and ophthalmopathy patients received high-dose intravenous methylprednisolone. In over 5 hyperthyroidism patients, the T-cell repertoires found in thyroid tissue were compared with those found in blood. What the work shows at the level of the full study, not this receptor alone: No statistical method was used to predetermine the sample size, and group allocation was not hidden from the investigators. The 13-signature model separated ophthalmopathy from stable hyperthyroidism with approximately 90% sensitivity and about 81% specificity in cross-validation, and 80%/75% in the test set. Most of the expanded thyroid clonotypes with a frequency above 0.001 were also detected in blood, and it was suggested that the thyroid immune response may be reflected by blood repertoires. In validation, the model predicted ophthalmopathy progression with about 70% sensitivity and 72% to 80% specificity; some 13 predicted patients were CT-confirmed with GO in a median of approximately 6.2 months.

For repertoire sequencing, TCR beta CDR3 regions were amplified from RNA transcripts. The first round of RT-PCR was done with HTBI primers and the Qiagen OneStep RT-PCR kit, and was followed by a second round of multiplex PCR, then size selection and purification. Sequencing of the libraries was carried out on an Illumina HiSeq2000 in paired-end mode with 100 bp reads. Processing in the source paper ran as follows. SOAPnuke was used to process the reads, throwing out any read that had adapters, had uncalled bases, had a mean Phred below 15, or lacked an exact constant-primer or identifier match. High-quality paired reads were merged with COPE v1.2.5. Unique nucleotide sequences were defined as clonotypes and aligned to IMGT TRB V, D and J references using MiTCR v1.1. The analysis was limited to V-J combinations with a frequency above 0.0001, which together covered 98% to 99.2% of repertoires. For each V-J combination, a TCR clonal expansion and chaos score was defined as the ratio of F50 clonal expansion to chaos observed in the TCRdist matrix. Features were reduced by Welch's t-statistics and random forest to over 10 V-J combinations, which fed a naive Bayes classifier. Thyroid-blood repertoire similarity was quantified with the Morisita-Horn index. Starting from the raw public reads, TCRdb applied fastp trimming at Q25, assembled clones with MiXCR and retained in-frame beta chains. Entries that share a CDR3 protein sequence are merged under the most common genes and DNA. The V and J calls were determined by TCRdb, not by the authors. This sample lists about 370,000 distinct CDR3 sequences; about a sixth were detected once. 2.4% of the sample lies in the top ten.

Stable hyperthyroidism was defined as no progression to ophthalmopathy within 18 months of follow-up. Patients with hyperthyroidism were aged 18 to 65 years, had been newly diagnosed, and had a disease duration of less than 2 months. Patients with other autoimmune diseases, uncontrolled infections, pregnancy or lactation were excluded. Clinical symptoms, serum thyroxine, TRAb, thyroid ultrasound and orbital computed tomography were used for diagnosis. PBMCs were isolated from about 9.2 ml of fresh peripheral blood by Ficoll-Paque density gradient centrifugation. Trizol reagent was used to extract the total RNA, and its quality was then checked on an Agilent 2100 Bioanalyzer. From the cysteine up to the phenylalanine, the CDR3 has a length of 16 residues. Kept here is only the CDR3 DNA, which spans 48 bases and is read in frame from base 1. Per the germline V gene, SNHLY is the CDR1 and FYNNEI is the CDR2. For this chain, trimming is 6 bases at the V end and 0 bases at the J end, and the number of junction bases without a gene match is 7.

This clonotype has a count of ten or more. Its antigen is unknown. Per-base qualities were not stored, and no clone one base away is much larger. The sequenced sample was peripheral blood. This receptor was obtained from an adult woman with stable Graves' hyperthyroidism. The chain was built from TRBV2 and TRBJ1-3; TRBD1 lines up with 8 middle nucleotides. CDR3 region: CASSDRGRNSGNTIYF. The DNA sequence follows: TGTGCCAGCAGCGACAGGGGCCGTAACTCTGGAAACACCATATATTTT.